The rows below give T cell receptor beta chains drawn from one sample of a study of early T cells in non-severe SARS-CoV-2 infection. One entry per CDR3 protein results from TCRdb running MiXCR on the 5' RACE reads. Of under 85,000 distinct CDR3 sequences listed, over 4% were seen once; the top ten hold around 7.8%. The starting material was whole blood, obtained at baseline. These receptor sequences come from an adult who was a healthcare worker with PCR-confirmed SARS-CoV-2 infection or an uninfected control (not recorded which). The CDR3 runs from the conserved cysteine through the conserved F or W. The order of the fields is clone size, V gene, J gene, D gene, CDR3 protein, CDR3 DNA. A D gene is named only where the DNA matches it firmly. Size is stated for part of the rows, as once, few or many counts, or as a class when the clone is expanded.

size: many; V: TRBV7-7; J: TRBJ2-5; D: TRBD2; CDR3: CASSGAGALETQYF; DNA: TGTGCCAGCAGCGGAGCGGGAGCACTAGAGACCCAGTACTTC
size: many; V: TRBV24-1; J: TRBJ2-1; D: NA; CDR3: CATSDSPEWRLNEQFF; DNA: TGTGCCACCAGTGATTCGCCTGAATGGAGGCTAAATGAGCAGTTCTTC
size: NA; V: TRBV7-9; J: TRBJ2-2; D: NA; CDR3: CASSRPWGSPRNTGELFF; DNA: TGTGCCAGCAGCCGCCCTTGGGGCAGCCCCCGAAACACCGGGGAGCTGTTTTTT
size: NA; V: TRBV7-2; J: TRBJ2-5; D: NA; CDR3: CASSLAGRGETQYF; DNA: TGTGCCAGCAGCTTGGCGGGACGGGGCGAGACCCAGTACTTC
size: few; V: TRBV2; J: TRBJ2-5; D: TRBD1; CDR3: CASSETTGGLRRETQYF; DNA: TGTGCCAGCAGTGAAACCACAGGGGGGCTCCGGCGGGAGACCCAGTACTTC
size: NA; V: TRBV6-1; J: TRBJ2-3; D: TRBD1; CDR3: CASSSGTGGKDTQYF; DNA: TGTGCCAGCAGTTCCGGGACAGGGGGCAAAGATACGCAGTATTTT
size: medium-sized; V: TRBV7-9; J: TRBJ2-1; D: TRBD2; CDR3: CASSSGLAGVNEQFF; DNA: TGTGCCAGCAGCTCGGGACTAGCGGGAGTGAATGAGCAGTTCTTC
size: few; V: TRBV4-1; J: TRBJ2-2; D: NA; CDR3: CASSSRGGPNTGELFF; DNA: TGCGCCAGCAGTTCCAGGGGCGGTCCGAACACCGGGGAGCTGTTTTTT
size: many; V: TRBV29-1; J: TRBJ2-7; D: TRBD1; CDR3: CSVLQGYEQYF; DNA: TGCAGCGTCCTACAGGGGTACGAGCAGTACTTC
size: NA; V: TRBV6-6; J: TRBJ2-7; D: TRBD1; CDR3: CASGATGAYYEQYF; DNA: TGTGCCAGCGGAGCGACAGGGGCCTACTACGAGCAGTACTTC
size: NA; V: TRBV2; J: TRBJ2-1; D: NA; CDR3: CASRDTKNEHNEQFF; DNA: TGTGCCAGCAGGGACACCAAGAACGAACACAATGAGCAGTTCTTC
size: many; V: TRBV7-3; J: TRBJ2-2; D: NA; CDR3: CASSIPNTGELFF; DNA: TGTGCCAGCAGCATCCCGAACACCGGGGAGCTGTTTTTT
size: many; V: TRBV10-3; J: TRBJ2-5; D: TRBD1; CDR3: CAISETGADQGTQYF; DNA: TGTGCCATCAGTGAAACAGGGGCCGACCAGGGGACCCAGTACTTC
size: many; V: TRBV5-4; J: TRBJ2-7; D: NA; CDR3: CASSLDRVNYEQYF; DNA: TGTGCCAGCAGCTTGGACAGGGTAAACTACGAGCAGTACTTC
size: few; V: TRBV5-5; J: TRBJ2-7; D: TRBD2; CDR3: CASSLAGGGREQYF; DNA: TGTGCCAGCAGTCTAGCGGGAGGTGGTCGCGAGCAGTACTTC
size: few; V: TRBV7-8; J: TRBJ2-1; D: NA; CDR3: CASSEDRNNEQFF; DNA: TGTGCCAGCAGTGAGGACAGAAACAATGAGCAGTTCTTC
size: many; V: TRBV2; J: TRBJ1-2; D: TRBD1; CDR3: CASSAAGGNYGYTF; DNA: TGTGCCAGCAGTGCGGCAGGGGGTAACTATGGCTACACCTTC
size: NA; V: TRBV7-6; J: TRBJ2-1; D: NA; CDR3: CASSLLSNEQFF; DNA: TGTGCCAGCAGCTTACTAAGCAATGAGCAGTTCTTC
size: many; V: TRBV6-5; J: TRBJ2-1; D: NA; CDR3: CASSLHRDPIPNNEQFF; DNA: TGTGCCAGCAGCCTACACAGGGATCCGATACCTAACAATGAGCAGTTCTTC
size: few; V: TRBV27; J: TRBJ2-7; D: NA; CDR3: CASSFISANLYEQYF; DNA: TGTGCCAGCAGTTTTATTAGCGCCAACCTCTACGAGCAGTACTTC
size: NA; V: TRBV7-2; J: TRBJ2-3; D: NA; CDR3: CASSPALEDTQYF; DNA: TGTGCCAGCAGCCCCGCGCTAGAGGATACGCAGTATTTT
size: NA; V: TRBV6-1; J: TRBJ1-4; D: TRBD1; CDR3: CASSVVRQGGEKLFF; DNA: TGTGCCAGCAGTGTAGTAAGACAGGGAGGGGAAAAACTGTTTTTT
size: NA; V: TRBV24-1; J: TRBJ2-2; D: TRBD1; CDR3: CATSDVTGEANTGELFF; DNA: TGTGCCACCAGTGATGTTACAGGGGAAGCGAACACCGGGGAGCTGTTTTTT
size: NA; V: TRBV20-1; J: TRBJ2-7; D: NA; CDR3: CSARGTGYGEQYF; DNA: TGCAGTGCTAGAGGTACAGGGTATGGCGAGCAGTACTTC
size: many; V: TRBV18; J: TRBJ1-1; D: TRBD1; CDR3: CASSPGRQGKKAFF; DNA: TGTGCCAGCTCACCTGGTAGACAGGGGAAGAAAGCTTTCTTT